What follows are 16 T cell receptor beta chains derived from one specimen sequenced in a study of OX40 agonist ivuxolimab in advanced cancers. Sequenced by immunoSEQ multiplex PCR; TCRdb stores in-frame clones only, minus some. Among 85,000 to 100,000 clones listed, around 87% were seen once. Sequenced material: CD4+ or CD8+ T cells sorted from blood, taken in a trial of the OX40 agonist ivuxolimab. The source of these receptors is an adult with an advanced solid tumor such as melanoma, head and neck, liver or kidney cancer.

The rearrangement links TRBV5-1 to TRBJ2-5; TRBD2 agrees at 12 bases. The V gene end was trimmed by 4 bases and the J gene end by 4 bases; junction bases not matched to a gene: 5. Germline V gene sequence: CDR1 SGHRS, CDR2 YFSETQ. The CDR3 runs to 15 residues. CDR3 amino acids: CASSATSGSRETQYF. The CDR3 region has the DNA TGCGCCAGCAGCGCGACTAGCGGGAGCAGAGAGACCCAGTACTTC.

The chain uses TRBV30 and TRBJ2-1; 12 bases are a match to TRBD2. J lost 5 bases, V lost 2 bases, and 1 base had no gene match. Germline values: CDR1 GTSNPN, CDR2 SVGIG (reference sequence). The CDR3 contains 14 residues. Here the CDR3 reads CAWSLAGGHNEQFF. The CDR3 DNA sequence: TGTGCCTGGAGTCTAGCGGGAGGGCACAATGAGCAGTTCTTC. The full variable domain, its missing parts supplied by reference TRBV30 and TRBJ2-1, is SQTIHQWPATLVQPVGSPLSLECTVEGTSNPNLYWYRQAAGRGLQLLFYSVGIGQISSEVPQNLSASRPQDRQFILSSKKLLLSDSGFYLCAWSLAGGHNEQFFGPGTRLTVL.

The chain is built from TRBV6-1 and TRBJ1-1; TRBD1 aligns across 8 bases. V shed 4 bases, J shed 11 bases, and the junction held 9 bases outside the gene matches. CDR1 is MNHNS, CDR2 SASEGT, per germline. The CDR3 is 13 amino acids. This CDR3 reads CASSGRQGFDAFF. CDR3 nucleotide sequence: TGTGCCAGCAGTGGGCGACAGGGGTTCGACGCTTTCTTT.

CDR3 region: CASSLEGSVSQPQHF. As DNA, the CDR3 is TGTGCCAGCAGCTTAGAGGGCAGCGTCAGTCAGCCCCAGCATTTT. The chain has TRBV7-9 and TRBJ1-5; D gene ambiguous. V lost 1 base, J lost 6 bases, and 13 bases lay in between. Per the germline V gene, CDR1 is SEHNR and CDR2 is FQNEAQ (reference sequence). The CDR3 runs 15 residues.

J is TRBJ2-7 and V is TRBV5-5; D remains ambiguous. Germline loops: CDR1 SGHKS, CDR2 YYEKEE (reference sequence). The CDR3 is made up of 11 amino acids. V dropped 1 base and J dropped 6 bases, with 5 bases sitting between them. CDR3 coding DNA: TGTGCCAGCAGCTTGACTTCCGAGCAGTACGTC. As protein: CASSLTSEQYV.

Concerning this clone: Other DNA sequences in this specimen translate into the identical CDR3. This chain joins TRBV18 and TRBJ2-3; D unresolved. Trimming removed 2 bases at V and 4 bases at J, with 7 bases between. The CDR3 runs 13 residues. Germline CDR1 KGHSH, CDR2 LQKENI. CDR3 in amino acids: CASSPSIADTQYF. The CDR3 bases are TGTGCCAGCTCACCATCCATCGCAGATACGCAGTATTTT.

This rearrangement joins TRBV5-1 to TRBJ2-3; 7 nucleotides agree with TRBD2. Germline values: CDR1 SGHRS, CDR2 YFSETQ. V was clipped by 4 bases and J by 6 bases; unmatched bases: 14. CDR3 length: 16 amino acids. This CDR3 reads CASSDRVASGKDTQYF. The CDR3, as DNA: TGCGCCAGCAGCGATAGGGTGGCTAGCGGTAAGGATACGCAGTATTTT.

Details on this clone: The same CDR3 is also encoded by other DNA sequences in this sample. The rearrangement links TRBV2 to TRBJ1-5, with unresolved D. Trimming left V 2 bases short and J 7 bases short, with 9 bases between. The germline V gene encodes CDR1 SNHLY and CDR2 FYNNEI. CDR3 length: 13 amino acids. CDR3 residues: CASSELGGQPQHF. CDR3 in DNA: TGTGCCAGCAGTGAATTGGGTGGACAGCCCCAGCATTTT.

The chain couples TRBV27 to TRBJ1-5, with 7 bases fitting TRBD1. The V gene's germline CDR1 is MNHEY and CDR2 SMNVEV (reference sequence). The CDR3 runs 14 residues. J was trimmed by 7 bases and V by 6 bases; bases with no gene match: 9. The CDR3: CASRLTGVGQPQHF. As DNA, the CDR3 is TGTGCCAGCAGACTTACAGGGGTAGGGCAGCCCCAGCATTTT.

This chain uses TRBV19 with TRBJ2-2; D is ambiguous. The CDR3 is made up of 16 amino acids. The V end was cut by 5 bases, the J end by 0 bases, with 13 bases between. Germline V CDR1 and CDR2: LNHDA, SQIVND (reference sequence). In DNA form, the CDR3 reads TGTGCCAGTAGTGGGCCGGGTAGCTCGAACACCGGGGAGCTGTTTTTT. It encodes CASSGPGSSNTGELFF.

The chain joins TRBV30 to TRBJ2-5; D may be TRBD1 (7 bases). Trimming removed 0 bases at V and 5 bases at J, with 10 bases between. The CDR3 has 13 amino acids. Germline assignment: CDR1 GTSNPN and CDR2 SVGIG (reference sequence). CDR3 loop: CAWSVQGTETQYF. DNA of the CDR3: TGTGCCTGGAGTGTACAGGGGACTGAGACCCAGTACTTC.

The chain recombines TRBV6-1 with TRBJ2-7; D tentatively reads TRBD1 or TRBD2 (5 bases each). Germline V gene lookup returns CDR1 MNHNS and CDR2 SASEGT. The CDR3 consists of 14 residues. Deletions cut 6 bases from V and 6 bases from J, with 18 bases between. CDR3 sequence (DNA): TGTGCCAGCAGCGGAGGACACACAACCTTCGAGCAGTACGTC. Its protein is CASSGGHTTFEQYV.

This sequence joins TRBV7-3 and TRBJ1-5; a weak D match, TRBD1 (5 bases). Trimming removed 2 bases at V and 6 bases at J, with 11 bases between. This CDR3 has 14 residues. Germline V gene lookup returns CDR1 SGHTA and CDR2 FQGTGA. The CDR3 loop reads CASSLEAGRQPQHF. The CDR3 nucleotides are TGTGCCAGCAGCTTAGAGGCAGGGCGTCAGCCCCAGCATTTT. Combining the CDR3 with reference TRBV7-3 and TRBJ1-5 gives the whole variable domain GAGVSQTPSNKVTEKGKYVELRCDPISGHTALYWYRQSLGQGPEFLIYFQGTGAADDSGLPNDRFFAVRPEGSVSTLKIQRTERGDSAVYLCASSLEAGRQPQHFGDGTRLSIL.

The chain combines TRBV28 with TRBJ1-5, with D uncertain. The CDR3 sequence is 14 residues long. V was trimmed by 4 bases and J by 1 base, leaving 8 bases between them. Germline CDR1 and CDR2: MDHEN and SYDVKM. The CDR3 reads CASSYRRSNQPQHF. The CDR3 bases are TGTGCCAGCAGTTACCGTAGGAGCAATCAGCCCCAGCATTTT. Supplemented by reference TRBV28 and TRBJ1-5, the full variable domain reads DVKVTQSSRYLVKRTGEKVFLECVQDMDHENMFWYRQDPGLGLRLIYFSYDVKMKEKGDIPEGYSVSREKKERFSLILESASTNQTSMYLCASSYRRSNQPQHFGDGTRLSIL.

CDR3 region: CASSSQGVTEQYF. The CDR3 DNA sequence: TGTGCCAGCAGTTCACAGGGGGTCACCGAGCAGTACTTC. V and J are TRBV27 and TRBJ2-7; 8 bases are a match to TRBD1. Per germline, CDR1 MNHEY and CDR2 SMNVEV (reference sequence). The CDR3 length is 13 residues. V shed 4 bases, J shed 6 bases, and the junction held 5 bases outside the gene matches.

The genes are TRBV25-1 and TRBJ1-1; D unresolved. CDR1 and CDR2 (germline): MGHDK, SYGVNS. Between the trimmed V and J ends, which lost 4 bases and 7 bases, there was a span of 7 bases. The CDR3 covers 11 residues. In nucleotides, the CDR3 is TGTGCCAGCAGTGGACATATTGAAGCTTTCTTT. It encodes CASSGHIEAFF.